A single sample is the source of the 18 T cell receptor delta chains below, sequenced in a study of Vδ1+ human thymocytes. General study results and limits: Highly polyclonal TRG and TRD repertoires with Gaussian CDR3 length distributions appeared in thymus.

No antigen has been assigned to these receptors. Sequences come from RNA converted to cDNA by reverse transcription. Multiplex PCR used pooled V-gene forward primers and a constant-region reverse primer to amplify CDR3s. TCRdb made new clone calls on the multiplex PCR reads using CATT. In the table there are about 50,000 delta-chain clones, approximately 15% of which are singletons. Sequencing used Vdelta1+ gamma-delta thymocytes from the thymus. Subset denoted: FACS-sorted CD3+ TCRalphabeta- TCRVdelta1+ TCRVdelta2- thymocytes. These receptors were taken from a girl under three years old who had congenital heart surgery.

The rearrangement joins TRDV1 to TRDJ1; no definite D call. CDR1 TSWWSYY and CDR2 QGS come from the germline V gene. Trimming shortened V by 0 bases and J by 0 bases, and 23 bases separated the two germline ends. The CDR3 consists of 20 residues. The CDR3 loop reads CALGELDPPMGGPYTDKLIF. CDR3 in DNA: TGTGCTCTTGGGGAACTAGATCCTCCCATGGGCGGGCCGTACACCGATAAACTCATCTTT.

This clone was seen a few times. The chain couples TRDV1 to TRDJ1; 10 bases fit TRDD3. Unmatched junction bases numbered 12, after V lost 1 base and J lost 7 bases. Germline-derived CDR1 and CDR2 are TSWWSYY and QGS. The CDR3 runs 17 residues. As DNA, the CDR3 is TGTGCTCTTGGGGAACCTTCCGCGGGGGGATACGGAGGTAAACTCATCTTT. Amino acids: CALGEPSAGGYGGKLIF.

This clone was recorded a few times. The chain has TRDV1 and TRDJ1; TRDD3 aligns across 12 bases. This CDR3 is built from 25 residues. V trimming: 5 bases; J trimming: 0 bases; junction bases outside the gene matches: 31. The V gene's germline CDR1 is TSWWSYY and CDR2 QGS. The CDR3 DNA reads TGTGCTCTTGGGACAGGGGGGCCTCCTTCGACCTGGCGACTGGGGGATACCATGTACACCGATAAACTCATCTTT. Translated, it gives CALGTGGPPSTWRLGDTMYTDKLIF.

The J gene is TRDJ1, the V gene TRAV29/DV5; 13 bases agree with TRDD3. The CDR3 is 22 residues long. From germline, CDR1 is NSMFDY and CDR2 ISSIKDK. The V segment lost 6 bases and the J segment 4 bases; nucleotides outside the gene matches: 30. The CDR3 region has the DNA TGTGCAGACGGTTACGGACCAGTACTGGGGGATACGCCCTTAAAATTCTACGATAAACTCATCTTT. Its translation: CADGYGPVLGDTPLKFYDKLIF. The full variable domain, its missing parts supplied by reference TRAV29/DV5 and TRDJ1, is DQQVKQNSPSLSVQEGRISILNCDYTNSMFDYFLWYKKYPAEGPTFLISISSIKDKNEDGRFTVFLNKSAKHLSLHIVPSQPGDSAVYFCADGYGPVLGDTPLKFYDKLIFGKGTRVTVEP.

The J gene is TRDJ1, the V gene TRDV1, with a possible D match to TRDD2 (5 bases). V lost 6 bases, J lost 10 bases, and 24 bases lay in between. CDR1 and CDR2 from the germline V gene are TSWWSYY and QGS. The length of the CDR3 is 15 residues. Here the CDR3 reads CALGPVSPTLLGLIF. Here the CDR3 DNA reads TGTGCTCTTGGACCCGTCTCCCCTACTCTCTTGGGACTCATCTTT.

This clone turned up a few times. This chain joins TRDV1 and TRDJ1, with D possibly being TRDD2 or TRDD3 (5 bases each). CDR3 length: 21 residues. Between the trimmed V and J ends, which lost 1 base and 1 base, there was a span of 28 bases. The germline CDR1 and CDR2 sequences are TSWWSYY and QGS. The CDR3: CALGEPQPPSPGGSSTDKLIF. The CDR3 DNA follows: TGTGCTCTTGGGGAACCCCAACCTCCTAGCCCCGGGGGCTCCAGCACCGATAAACTCATCTTT.

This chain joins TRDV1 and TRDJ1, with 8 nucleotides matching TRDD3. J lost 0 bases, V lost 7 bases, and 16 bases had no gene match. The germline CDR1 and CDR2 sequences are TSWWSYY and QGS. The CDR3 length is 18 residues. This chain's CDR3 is CALDERVGLGANTDKLIF. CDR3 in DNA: TGTGCTCTTGACGAAAGGGTAGGACTGGGGGCAAACACCGATAAACTCATCTTT.

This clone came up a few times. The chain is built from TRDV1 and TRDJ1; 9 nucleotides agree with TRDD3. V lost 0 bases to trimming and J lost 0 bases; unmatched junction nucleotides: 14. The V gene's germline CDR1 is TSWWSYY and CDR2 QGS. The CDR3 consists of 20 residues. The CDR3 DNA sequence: TGTGCTCTTGGGGAACTTATGCGACTACGACTGGGGGACAACACCGATAAACTCATCTTT. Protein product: CALGELMRLRLGDNTDKLIF.

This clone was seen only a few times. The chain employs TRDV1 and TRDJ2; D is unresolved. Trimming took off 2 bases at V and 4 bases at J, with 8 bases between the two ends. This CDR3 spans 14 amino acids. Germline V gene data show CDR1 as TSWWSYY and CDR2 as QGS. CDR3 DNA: TGTGCTCTTGGGGAAGGCGGTCGGACAGCACAACTCTTCTTT. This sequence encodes CALGEGGRTAQLFF.

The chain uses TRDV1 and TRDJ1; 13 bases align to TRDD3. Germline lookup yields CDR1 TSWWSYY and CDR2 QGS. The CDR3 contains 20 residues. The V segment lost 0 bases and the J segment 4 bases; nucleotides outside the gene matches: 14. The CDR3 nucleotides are TGTGCTCTTGGGGAACTTCCCAGTCGTTACTGGGGGATACGGTACGATAAACTCATCTTT. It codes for CALGELPSRYWGIRYDKLIF.

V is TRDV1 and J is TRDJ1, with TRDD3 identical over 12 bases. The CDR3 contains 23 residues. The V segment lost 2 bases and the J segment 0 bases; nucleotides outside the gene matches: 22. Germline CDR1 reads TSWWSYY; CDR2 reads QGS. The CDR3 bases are TGTGCTCTTGGGGAAGGGTTCTTAGCCCCCATGATACTGGGGGATACCCACACCGATAAACTCATCTTT. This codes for CALGEGFLAPMILGDTHTDKLIF.

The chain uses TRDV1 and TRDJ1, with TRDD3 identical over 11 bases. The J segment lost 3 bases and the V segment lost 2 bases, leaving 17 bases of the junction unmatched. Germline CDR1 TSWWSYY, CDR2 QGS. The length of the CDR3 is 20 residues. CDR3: CALGELGRTLGDSGADKLIF. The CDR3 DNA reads TGTGCTCTTGGGGAATTGGGTCGGACACTGGGGGATAGTGGAGCCGATAAACTCATCTTT.

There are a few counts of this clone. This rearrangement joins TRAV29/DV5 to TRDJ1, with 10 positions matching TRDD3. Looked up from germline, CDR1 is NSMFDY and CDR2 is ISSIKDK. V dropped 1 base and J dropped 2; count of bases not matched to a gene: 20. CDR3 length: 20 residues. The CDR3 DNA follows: TGTGCAGCAAGCCAAACCTTCCTCCCTACTGGGGGATTCTGGACCGATAAACTCATCTTT. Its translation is CAASQTFLPTGGFWTDKLIF.

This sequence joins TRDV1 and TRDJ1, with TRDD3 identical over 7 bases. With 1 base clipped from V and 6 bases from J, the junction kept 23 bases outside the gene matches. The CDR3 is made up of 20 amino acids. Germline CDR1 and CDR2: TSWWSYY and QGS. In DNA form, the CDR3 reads TGTGCTCTTGGGGAACCCCCCCGCCGGGGGGGGATTGGACATCAGAATAAACTCATCTTT. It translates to CALGEPPRRGGIGHQNKLIF.

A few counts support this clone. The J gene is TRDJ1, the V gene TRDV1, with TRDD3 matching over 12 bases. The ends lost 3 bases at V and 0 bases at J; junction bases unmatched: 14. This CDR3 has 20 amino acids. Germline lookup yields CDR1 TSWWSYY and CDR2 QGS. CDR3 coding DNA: TGTGCTCTTGGGGATCTTTTCCCCGTACTGGGGGATACCTACACCGATAAACTCATCTTT. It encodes CALGDLFPVLGDTYTDKLIF.

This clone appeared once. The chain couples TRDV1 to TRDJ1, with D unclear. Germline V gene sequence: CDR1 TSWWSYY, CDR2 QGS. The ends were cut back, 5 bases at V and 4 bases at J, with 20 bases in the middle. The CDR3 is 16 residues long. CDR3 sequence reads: CALGSLVDAKFDKLIF. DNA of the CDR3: TGTGCTCTTGGGTCTCTGGTAGACGCAAAGTTCGATAAACTCATCTTT.

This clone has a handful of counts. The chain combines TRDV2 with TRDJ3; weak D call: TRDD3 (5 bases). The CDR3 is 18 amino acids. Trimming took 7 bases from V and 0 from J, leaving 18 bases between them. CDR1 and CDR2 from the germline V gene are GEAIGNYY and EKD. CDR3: CACLRTGLSSWDTRQMFF. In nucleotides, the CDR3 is TGTGCCTGCCTCCGTACTGGATTAAGCTCCTGGGACACCCGACAGATGTTTTTC.

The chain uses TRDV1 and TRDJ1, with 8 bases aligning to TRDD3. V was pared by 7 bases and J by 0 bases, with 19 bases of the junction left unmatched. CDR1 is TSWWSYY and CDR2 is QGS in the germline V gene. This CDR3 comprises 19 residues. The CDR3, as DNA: TGTGCTCTTGCCCTAAGCCTTCCCCCAAACTGGGGGGACACCGATAAACTCATCTTT. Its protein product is CALALSLPPNWGDTDKLIF.